This passage covers 18 T cell receptor beta chains from one sample sequenced in a study of OX40 agonist ivuxolimab in advanced cancers. TCRdb keeps only in-frame clones here, not all; method: immunoSEQ multiplex PCR. The sample lists 70,000 to 100,000 clones; 90% were seen once. The sequencing here drew on CD4+ or CD8+ T cells sorted from blood, taken in a trial of the OX40 agonist ivuxolimab. These receptors all stem from an adult with an advanced solid tumor such as melanoma, head and neck, liver or kidney cancer.

The V and J genes are TRBV19 and TRBJ2-3, with D tentatively TRBD1 (6 bases). The CDR3 runs 17 residues. Germline CDR1 is LNHDA and CDR2 is SQIVND (reference sequence). V was clipped by 4 bases and J by 1 base, with 18 bases between them. CDR3 sequence (DNA): TGTGCCAGTAGTAGAACCTCAGGGGTTTGGGGCACAGATACGCAGTATTTT. Translated, it gives CASSRTSGVWGTDTQYF.

This clone turned up a few times. The rearrangement joins TRBV28 to TRBJ1-5, with 7 bases that match TRBD1. J was trimmed by 9 bases and V by 3 bases; bases with no gene match: 2. The CDR3 extends over 12 amino acids. CDR1 MDHEN and CDR2 SYDVKM come from the germline V gene. In DNA, the CDR3 is TGTGCCAGCAGTTTGTGGACAGGGCCCCAGCATTTT. This codes for CASSLWTGPQHF. Using reference TRBV28 and TRBJ1-5 for the parts outside the CDR3, the full variable domain is DVKVTQSSRYLVKRTGEKVFLECVQDMDHENMFWYRQDPGLGLRLIYFSYDVKMKEKGDIPEGYSVSREKKERFSLILESASTNQTSMYLCASSLWTGPQHFGDGTRLSIL.

V and J are TRBV27 and TRBJ2-7; possibly TRBD2 for D (6 bases). The CDR3 runs 13 residues. Trimming left V 0 bases short and J 6 bases short, with 9 bases between. Germline lookup yields CDR1 MNHEY and CDR2 SMNVEV (reference sequence). In DNA, the CDR3 is TGTGCCAGCAGTTTATCGGAAGCGGGCGAGCAGTACTTC. This encodes CASSLSEAGEQYF.

This sequence joins TRBV12-5 and TRBJ2-7; 10 nucleotides match TRBD1. The germline gives CDR1 LGHNT, CDR2 FRNRAP. CDR3 length equals 15 residues. V shed 4 bases, J shed 4 bases, and the junction held 7 bases outside the gene matches. The CDR3 DNA follows: TGTGCTAGTGGTTCCCTCGGGACAGGGGTTTACGAGCAGTACTTC. Protein: CASGSLGTGVYEQYF.

This chain joins TRBV5-1 and TRBJ1-1; 7 bases fit TRBD1. The germline gives CDR1 SGHRS, CDR2 YFSETQ. V lost 6 bases to trimming and J lost 4 bases; unmatched junction nucleotides: 0. The CDR3 is made up of 11 amino acids. Here the CDR3 DNA reads TGCGCCAGCACAGGGGGCACTGAAGCTTTCTTT. The encoded protein is CASTGGTEAFF.

The V and J genes are TRBV5-1 and TRBJ2-7; perhaps TRBD2 as D (6 bases). CDR1 is SGHRS, CDR2 YFSETQ, per germline. V lost 3 bases and J lost 4, with 11 bases in between. This CDR3 is 13 amino acids long. Here the CDR3 reads CASSSPTSYEQYF. CDR3 DNA sequence: TGCGCCAGCAGCTCGCCGACTAGTTACGAGCAGTACTTC.

The chain combines TRBV28 with TRBJ1-1; D perhaps matches TRBD1 (5 bases). The CDR3 covers 14 residues. V was trimmed by 3 bases and J by 7 bases, leaving 15 bases between them. Germline V gene sequence: CDR1 MDHEN, CDR2 SYDVKM. The DNA of the CDR3 is TGTGCCAGCAGTTTTTTGGGGCGGAGCGGTGAAGCTTTCTTT. It encodes CASSFLGRSGEAFF. Together with reference TRBV28 and TRBJ1-1, the CDR3 gives the full variable domain: DVKVTQSSRYLVKRTGEKVFLECVQDMDHENMFWYRQDPGLGLRLIYFSYDVKMKEKGDIPEGYSVSREKKERFSLILESASTNQTSMYLCASSFLGRSGEAFFGQGTRLTVV.

The CDR3 DNA reads as TGTGCCAGCAGCGGACGGACAGGGGGTCTAGCCAAAAACATTCAGTACTTC. Its protein is CASSGRTGGLAKNIQYF. J is TRBJ2-4 and V is TRBV11-1; 10 positions match TRBD1. J gave up 0 bases and V 5 bases, and 7 bases lay outside the gene matches. Germline-derived CDR1 and CDR2 are SGHAT and FQDESV (reference sequence). This CDR3 is built from 17 residues.

V is TRBV27 and J is TRBJ2-3, with 9 bases that match TRBD2. With V trimmed by 5 bases and J by 4 bases, 16 bases remained unmatched. The CDR3 is 18 amino acids. Germline-derived CDR1 and CDR2 are MNHEY and SMNVEV (reference sequence). Here the CDR3 reads CASSTNWPPGLASDTQYF. DNA for the CDR3: TGTGCCAGCAGTACTAATTGGCCTCCGGGACTAGCTTCAGATACGCAGTATTTT.

Concerning this clone: Other DNA variants within this sample encode the same CDR3. This rearrangement joins TRBV7-9 to TRBJ2-5; D gene uncertain. Germline V CDR1 and CDR2: SEHNR, FQNEAQ (reference sequence). CDR3 length equals 11 residues. The ends were cut back, 4 bases at V and 2 bases at J, with 2 bases in the middle. CDR3 amino acids: CASSSQETQYF. Written as DNA, the CDR3 is TGTGCCAGCAGCTCTCAAGAGACCCAGTACTTC.

V is TRBV25-1 and J is TRBJ2-7; TRBD2 might be the D (5 bases). Trimming shortened V by 7 bases and J by 1 base, and 17 bases separated the two germline ends. CDR1 is MGHDK, CDR2 SYGVNS, per germline. This CDR3 contains 15 residues. The CDR3 protein is CASTSSGIESYEQYF. CDR3 DNA sequence: TGTGCCAGCACCTCCTCGGGGATAGAGTCCTACGAGCAGTACTTC.

The chain has TRBV18 and TRBJ2-3; possible D gene TRBD2, 5 bases. Looked up from germline, CDR1 is KGHSH and CDR2 is LQKENI. The CDR3 contains 16 residues. Deletions cut 0 bases from V and 1 base from J, with 11 bases between. This chain's CDR3 is CASSPPGGPGTDTQYF. The DNA of the CDR3 is TGTGCCAGCTCACCACCGGGCGGGCCCGGCACAGATACGCAGTATTTT.

V is TRBV19 and J is TRBJ2-5; 9 nucleotides match TRBD1. The CDR3 is 16 amino acids. Germline values: CDR1 LNHDA, CDR2 SQIVND (reference sequence). Trimming took 6 bases from V and 4 from J; bases not matched to a gene: 12. The CDR3 nucleotides read TGTGCCAGTAGCCAATGGGGGACAGGGAGAAGAGAGACCCAGTACTTC. Protein product: CASSQWGTGRRETQYF.

The chain joins TRBV7-9 to TRBJ2-3, with TRBD2 identical over 10 bases. Trimming took 1 base from V and 8 from J; bases not matched to a gene: 6. This CDR3 is 15 amino acids long. Germline V gives CDR1 SEHNR, CDR2 FQNEAQ (reference sequence). CDR3 in DNA: TGTGCCAGCAGCTTAGTTTCTAGCGGGAGCGGTACGCAGTATTTT. It codes for CASSLVSSGSGTQYF.

This clone has only one observation. The chain is built from TRBV30 and TRBJ2-7; 9 bases are a match to TRBD1. With V trimmed by 2 bases and J by 1 base, 3 bases remained unmatched. The CDR3 totals 14 residues. The germline V gene encodes CDR1 GTSNPN and CDR2 SVGIG (reference sequence). CDR3 DNA sequence: TGTGCCTGGAGTCCCGGGACAGGGTCCTACGAGCAGTACTTC. Its translation: CAWSPGTGSYEQYF.

The gene calls are TRBV7-9 and TRBJ2-1, with no clear D. Between the trimmed V and J ends, which lost 4 bases and 6 bases, there was a span of 13 bases. Per germline, CDR1 SEHNR and CDR2 FQNEAQ (reference sequence). The CDR3 has 14 amino acids. For the CDR3, the DNA is TGTGCCAGCAGCTCCCGCCTACCAGGCAATGAGCAGTTCTTC. This sequence encodes CASSSRLPGNEQFF.

The genes are TRBV5-1 and TRBJ1-5; TRBD1 aligns across 8 bases. Germline V CDR1 and CDR2: SGHRS, YFSETQ. V dropped 0 bases and J dropped 3; count of bases not matched to a gene: 8. The CDR3 length is 17 residues. CDR3 in DNA: TGCGCCAGCAGCTTGGGCCCGACAGGGGTCATCAATCAGCCCCAGCATTTT. It translates to CASSLGPTGVINQPQHF.

The gene calls are TRBV30 and TRBJ1-1; TRBD1 matches 7 bases. The CDR3 runs to 14 residues. With 0 bases clipped from V and 6 bases from J, the junction kept 7 bases outside the gene matches. Germline-derived CDR1 and CDR2 are GTSNPN and SVGIG (reference sequence). In DNA, the CDR3 is TGTGCCTGGAGTGTAACTGGGACAGCCCCTGAAGCTTTCTTT. It encodes CAWSVTGTAPEAFF.